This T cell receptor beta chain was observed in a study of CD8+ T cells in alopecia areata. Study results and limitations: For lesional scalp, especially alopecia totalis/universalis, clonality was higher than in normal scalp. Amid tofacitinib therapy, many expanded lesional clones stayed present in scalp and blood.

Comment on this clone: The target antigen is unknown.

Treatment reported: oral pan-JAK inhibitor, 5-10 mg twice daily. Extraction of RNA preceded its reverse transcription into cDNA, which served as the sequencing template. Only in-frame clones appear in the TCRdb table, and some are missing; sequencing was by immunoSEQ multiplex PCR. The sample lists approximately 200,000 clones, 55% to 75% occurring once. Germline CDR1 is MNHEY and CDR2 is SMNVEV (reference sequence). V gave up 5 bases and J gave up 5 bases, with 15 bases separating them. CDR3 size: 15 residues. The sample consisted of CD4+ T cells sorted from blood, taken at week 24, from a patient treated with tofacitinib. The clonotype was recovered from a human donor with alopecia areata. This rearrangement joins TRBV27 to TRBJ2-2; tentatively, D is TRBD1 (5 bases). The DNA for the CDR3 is TGTGCCAGCAGTCCCGGTGCAGGGTGGACCGGGGAGCTGTTTTTT. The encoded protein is CASSPGAGWTGELFF.